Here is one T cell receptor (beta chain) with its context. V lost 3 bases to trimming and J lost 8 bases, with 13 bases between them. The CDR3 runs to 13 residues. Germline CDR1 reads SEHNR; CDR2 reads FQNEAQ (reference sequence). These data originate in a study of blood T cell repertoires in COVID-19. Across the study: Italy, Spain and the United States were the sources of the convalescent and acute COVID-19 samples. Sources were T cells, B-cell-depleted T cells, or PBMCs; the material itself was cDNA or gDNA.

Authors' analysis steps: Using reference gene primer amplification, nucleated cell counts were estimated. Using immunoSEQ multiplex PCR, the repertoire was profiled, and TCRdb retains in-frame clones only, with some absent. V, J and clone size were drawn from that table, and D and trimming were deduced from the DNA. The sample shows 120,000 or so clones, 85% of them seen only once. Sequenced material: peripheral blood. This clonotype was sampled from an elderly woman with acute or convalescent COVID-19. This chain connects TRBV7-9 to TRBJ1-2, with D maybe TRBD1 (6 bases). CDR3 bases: TGTGCCAGCAGCTTCCGCTCAGGGGACGGCTACACCTTC. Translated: CASSFRSGDGYTF.